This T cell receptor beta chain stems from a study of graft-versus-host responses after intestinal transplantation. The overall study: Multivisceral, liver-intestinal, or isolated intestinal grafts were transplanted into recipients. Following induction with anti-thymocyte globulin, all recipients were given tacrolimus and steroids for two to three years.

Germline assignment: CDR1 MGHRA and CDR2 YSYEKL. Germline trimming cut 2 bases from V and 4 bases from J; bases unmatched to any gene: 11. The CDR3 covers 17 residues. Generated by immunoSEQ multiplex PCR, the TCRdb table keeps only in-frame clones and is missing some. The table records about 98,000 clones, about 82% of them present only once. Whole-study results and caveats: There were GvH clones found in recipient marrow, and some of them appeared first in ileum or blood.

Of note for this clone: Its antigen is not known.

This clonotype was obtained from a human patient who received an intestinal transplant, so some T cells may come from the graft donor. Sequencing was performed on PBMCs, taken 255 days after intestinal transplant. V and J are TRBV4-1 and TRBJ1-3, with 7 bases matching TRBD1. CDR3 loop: CASSQWSRGGPGNTIYF. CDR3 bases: TGCGCCAGCAGCCAATGGAGTCGAGGGGGCCCGGGAAACACCATATATTTT.